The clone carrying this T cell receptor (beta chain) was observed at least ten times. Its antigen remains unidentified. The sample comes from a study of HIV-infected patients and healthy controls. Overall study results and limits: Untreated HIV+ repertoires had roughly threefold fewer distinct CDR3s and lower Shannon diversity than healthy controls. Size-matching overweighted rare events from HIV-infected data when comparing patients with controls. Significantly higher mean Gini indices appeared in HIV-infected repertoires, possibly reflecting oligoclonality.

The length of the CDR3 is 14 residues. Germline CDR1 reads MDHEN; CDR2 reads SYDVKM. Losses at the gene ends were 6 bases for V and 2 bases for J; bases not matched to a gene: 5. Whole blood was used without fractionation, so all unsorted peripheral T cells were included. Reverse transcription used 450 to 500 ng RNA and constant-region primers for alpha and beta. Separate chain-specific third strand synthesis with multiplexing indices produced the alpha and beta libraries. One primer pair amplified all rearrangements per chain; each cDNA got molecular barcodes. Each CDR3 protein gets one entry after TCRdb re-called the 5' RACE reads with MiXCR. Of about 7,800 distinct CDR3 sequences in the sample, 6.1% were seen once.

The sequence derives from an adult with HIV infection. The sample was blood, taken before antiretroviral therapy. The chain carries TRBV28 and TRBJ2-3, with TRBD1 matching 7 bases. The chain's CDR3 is CASRTGTVTDTQYF. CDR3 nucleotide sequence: TGTGCCAGCAGGACCGGGACAGTCACAGATACGCAGTATTTT.